This passage covers 21 T cell receptor beta chains from one sample sequenced in a study of T-cell memory formation after mild COVID-19. Each CDR3 protein is one row after TCRdb ran MiXCR on the 5' RACE reads. Of 250,000 or so distinct CDR3 sequences in the sample, around 17% were seen once. The sample comprised PBMCs or a T cell subset sorted from them (not recorded which). Source of these receptors: a man aged 18 to 35 who had mild COVID-19 (a few samples of this study predate the infection). Cell type and time point are not known.

V and J are TRBV6-5 and TRBJ1-1; maybe TRBD1 (5 bases). The germline V gene encodes CDR1 MNHEY and CDR2 SVGAGI. V was shortened by 3 bases and J by 5 bases, with 10 bases between the two germline ends. The CDR3 extends over 13 amino acids. The CDR3: CASSYGGWTEAFF. CDR3 sequence (DNA): TGTGCCAGCAGTTATGGGGGATGGACTGAAGCTTTCTTT.

V usage is TRBV9 and J usage is TRBJ2-1, with 9 bases identical to TRBD2. This CDR3 is built from 15 residues. CDR1 SGDLS and CDR2 YYNGEE come from the germline V gene. V was clipped by 4 bases and J by 3 bases; unmatched bases: 5. The CDR3 DNA follows: TGTGCCAGCAGCCCGGGACTAGCAAACTACAATGAGCAGTTCTTC. It is translated as CASSPGLANYNEQFF.

The sample holds many counts of this clonotype. The chain joins TRBV10-3 to TRBJ2-5, with 12 nucleotides matching TRBD2. Trimming cost V 6 bases and J 5 bases; bases outside gene matches: 4. Looked up from germline, CDR1 is ENHRY and CDR2 is SYGVKD. CDR3 length: 14 amino acids. CDR3 residues: CAIRSSGGDETQYF. CDR3 DNA: TGTGCCATCAGATCTAGCGGGGGGGACGAGACCCAGTACTTC.

The V gene is TRBV5-1, the J gene TRBJ2-3, with 8 bases matching TRBD2. Germline V gives CDR1 SGHRS, CDR2 YFSETQ. CDR3 length: 15 residues. Trimming removed 8 bases from V and 5 bases from J; junction bases left unmatched: 13. Here the CDR3 reads CASSLLAGVRDTQYF. CDR3 in DNA: TGCGCCAGTTCCCTTCTAGCGGGCGTTAGAGATACGCAGTATTTT.

This clonotype occurred a few times. The rearrangement links TRBV12-3 or TRBV12-4 to TRBJ2-3; 8 nucleotides align to TRBD2. The CDR3 runs 15 residues. J was trimmed by 5 bases and V by 6 bases; bases with no gene match: 10. CDR3 amino acids: CASSRPAGVGDTQYF. In DNA, the CDR3 is TGTGCCAGCAGCCGTCCAGCGGGGGTTGGAGATACGCAGTATTTT.

V and J are TRBV7-3 and TRBJ2-1; possibly TRBD1 for D (5 bases). The V end was cut by 5 bases, the J end by 0 bases, with 14 bases between. From germline, CDR1 is SGHTA and CDR2 FQGTGA. The length of the CDR3 is 16 residues. CDR3 nucleotide sequence: TGTGCCAGCAGCCCGACAGTTTCCCGCTCCTACAATGAGCAGTTCTTC. Its protein product is CASSPTVSRSYNEQFF.

This clonotype was recorded many times. The rearrangement uses TRBV5-1 and TRBJ2-7, with no clear D. The CDR3 is made up of 14 amino acids. In germline, CDR1 is SGHRS, CDR2 YFSETQ. V lost 2 bases and J lost 3, with 12 bases in between. CDR3 nucleotide sequence: TGCGCCAGCAGCTTACGAGTTGCGGTCTACGAGCAGTACTTC. Protein: CASSLRVAVYEQYF. Full variable domain (remainder filled in from reference TRBV5-1 and TRBJ2-7): KAGVTQTPRYLIKTRGQQVTLSCSPISGHRSVSWYQQTPGQGLQFLFEYFSETQRNKGNFPGRFSGRQFSNSRSEMNVSTLELGDSALYLCASSLRVAVYEQYFGPGTRLTVT.

The genes are TRBV9 and TRBJ1-2, with no clear D. The CDR3 loop spans 16 amino acids. Germline assignment: CDR1 SGDLS and CDR2 YYNGEE. Trimming stripped 5 bases from V and 0 bases from J, with 17 bases between. CDR3 nucleotides: TGTGCCAGCAGATCCCCTGGGAGTGCCCCTAACTATGGCTACACCTTC. Protein product: CASRSPGSAPNYGYTF.

The chain couples TRBV4-1 to TRBJ1-1; no clear D gene. Between the trimmed V and J ends, which lost 1 base and 6 bases, there was a span of 12 bases. Germline V gives CDR1 MGHRA, CDR2 YSYEKL. The CDR3 consists of 14 residues. In nucleotides, the CDR3 is TGCGCCAGCAGCCAAGGGTCAGCGGGAGCTGAAGCTTTCTTT. The encoded protein is CASSQGSAGAEAFF.

The chain links TRBV7-2 to TRBJ1-1; the D gene is possibly TRBD1 (6 bases). V dropped 4 bases and J dropped 6 bases, with 12 bases sitting between them. The CDR3 runs 13 residues. Germline V gene lookup returns CDR1 SGHTA and CDR2 FQGNSA. This CDR3 is CASSSQGTAEAFF. CDR3 DNA sequence: TGTGCCAGCAGCTCACAGGGAACTGCTGAAGCTTTCTTT. Filled out from reference TRBV7-2 and TRBJ1-1, the complete variable domain reads GAGVSQSPSNKVTEKGKDVELRCDPISGHTALYWYRQSLGQGLEFLIYFQGNSAPDKSGLPSDRFSAERTGGSVSTLTIQRTQQEDSAVYLCASSSQGTAEAFFGQGTRLTVV.

The CDR3 DNA sequence: TGCAGTGGCCACCGGGACAGGGTAGAGGATGAGCAGTTCTTC. Residues: CSGHRDRVEDEQFF. This chain joins TRBV20-1 and TRBJ2-1; 9 positions match TRBD1. The J segment lost 8 bases and the V segment lost 7 bases, leaving 12 bases of the junction unmatched. CDR1 is DFQATT and CDR2 is SNEGSKA in the germline V gene (reference sequence). The CDR3 totals 14 residues.

The chain combines TRBV4-1 with TRBJ1-6; the D is unclear. CDR1 and CDR2 (germline): MGHRA, YSYEKL. V dropped 3 bases and J dropped 12 bases, with 6 bases sitting between them. The CDR3 extends over 11 amino acids. The CDR3 nucleotides read TGCGCCAGCAGCCAGCTAGGACCCCTCCACTTT. Translation: CASSQLGPLHF.

V is TRBV4-2 and J is TRBJ2-7; unclear D gene. CDR1 and CDR2 (germline): LGHNA, YNFKEQ. This CDR3 spans 14 amino acids. V shed 1 base and J shed 2 bases, with 9 bases lying between them. The CDR3 sequence: CASSQGEGPYEQYF. The CDR3 nucleotides read TGTGCCAGCAGCCAAGGAGAAGGGCCCTACGAGCAGTACTTC.

This sequence joins TRBV15 and TRBJ2-2, with 8 bases fitting TRBD1. Germline V gives CDR1 LNHNV, CDR2 YYDKDF (reference sequence). CDR3 size: 15 residues. The V and J ends lost 2 bases and 6 bases, in that order; junction bases with no gene match: 5. The CDR3 region is CATSRSAQGAGELFF. The CDR3 DNA follows: TGTGCCACCAGCAGATCTGCACAGGGGGCCGGGGAGCTGTTTTTT.

This chain joins TRBV29-1 and TRBJ2-5; TRBD2 might be the D (5 bases). This CDR3 comprises 14 residues. The V end was cut by 0 bases, the J end by 6 bases, with 14 bases between. Germline assignment: CDR1 SQVTM and CDR2 ANQGSEA. CDR3 loop: CSVEDHQAGKTQYF. The CDR3 bases are TGCAGCGTTGAAGATCATCAGGCCGGGAAGACCCAGTACTTC. The whole variable domain, remainder taken from reference TRBV29-1 and TRBJ2-5, is SAVISQKPSRDICQRGTSLTIQCQVDSQVTMMFWYRQQPGQSLTLIATANQGSEATYESGFVIDKFPISRPNLTFSTLTVSNMSPEDSSIYLCSVEDHQAGKTQYFGPGTRLLVL.

This chain links TRBV18 with TRBJ1-5; 7 positions match TRBD1. Trimming took 1 base from V and 6 from J; bases not matched to a gene: 12. CDR1 and CDR2 from the germline V gene are KGHSH and LQKENI. The CDR3 contains 17 residues. For the CDR3, the DNA is TGTGCCAGCTCACCACTGGGGGGGACAGAAGGTGGTCAGCCCCAGCATTTT. Protein: CASSPLGGTEGGQPQHF.

The CDR3 bases are TGCGCCAGCAGCCAAAGACAAACCCCGGATACGCAGTATTTT. Amino acids: CASSQRQTPDTQYF. The chain links TRBV4-1 to TRBJ2-3; no firm D call. Germline CDR1 MGHRA, CDR2 YSYEKL. V was trimmed by 2 bases and J by 6 bases, leaving 12 bases between them. The CDR3 runs 14 residues.

The sample holds a few counts of this clonotype. The chain joins TRBV16 to TRBJ2-2; weak D call: TRBD2 (6 bases). Germline V lookup: CDR1 KGHSY, CDR2 FQNENV. This CDR3 has 13 residues. V gave up 2 bases and J gave up 7 bases, with 8 bases separating them. The CDR3 nucleotides read TGTGCCAGCAGCCAAAGGAGGGACGGGGAGCTGTTTTTT. Translated: CASSQRRDGELFF.

This clonotype has just a few counts. V and J are TRBV4-1 and TRBJ1-2; 9 nucleotides align to TRBD1. V dropped 1 base and J dropped 8; count of bases not matched to a gene: 8. The CDR3 totals 15 residues. Germline lookup yields CDR1 MGHRA and CDR2 YSYEKL. CDR3 in DNA: TGCGCCAGCAGCCAAGGGGGGTACAGGGGGCGAGGCTACACCTTC. Translated: CASSQGGYRGRGYTF.

This clonotype was counted only a few times. The gene calls are TRBV20-1 and TRBJ1-2; D is perhaps TRBD1 (5 bases). V was trimmed by 6 bases and J by 4 bases, leaving 15 bases between them. Germline V gene lookup returns CDR1 DFQATT and CDR2 SNEGSKA (reference sequence). The CDR3 is 13 residues long. This CDR3 is CSALVGGGYGYTF. Written as DNA, the CDR3 is TGCAGTGCCCTAGTGGGGGGTGGCTATGGCTACACCTTC.

Only a few counts were recorded for this clonotype. The J gene is TRBJ2-5, the V gene TRBV4-3, with 10 bases matching TRBD1. Trimming cost V 3 bases and J 2 bases; bases outside gene matches: 9. This CDR3 spans 17 amino acids. CDR1 and CDR2 (germline): LGHNA, YSLEER. The CDR3 reads CASSHYLRDRGQETQYF. DNA of the CDR3: TGCGCCAGCAGCCATTATCTCCGGGACAGGGGACAAGAGACCCAGTACTTC.